The present T cell receptor (beta chain) was sequenced within a study of T cells in Graves' hyperthyroidism and ophthalmopathy. This clonotype was seen ten or more times. The antigen is not known. RNA transcripts provided the source from which TCR beta CDR3 regions were amplified. Using the HTBI primer set, a first-round RT-PCR was run on the TCR CDR3. TCRdb reprocessed the multiplex PCR reads with MiXCR, giving one entry per CDR3 protein. The sample contains around 700,000 distinct CDR3 sequences, around 40% of which appear only once. Study-level points and caveats: Most thyroid clonotypes that were expanded above 0.001 also turned up in blood.

The study defined stable Graves' hyperthyroidism as no ophthalmopathy progression within 18 months. Approximately 9.3 ml of fresh peripheral blood supplied the PBMCs. CDR1 and CDR2 (germline): SGHTA, FQGNSA. Deletions cut 0 bases from V and 3 bases from J, with 12 bases between. The CDR3 contains 15 residues. The sample comprised blood. This rearrangement joins TRBV7-2 to TRBJ2-7, with D maybe TRBD2 (5 bases). This clonotype was obtained from a woman aged 40 to 55 with Graves' hyperthyroidism. The CDR3 sequence: CASSLASGLGYEQYF. DNA of the CDR3: TGTGCCAGCAGCTTAGCATCGGGGTTGGGCTACGAGCAGTACTTC. Using reference TRBV7-2 and TRBJ2-7 for the parts outside the CDR3, the full variable domain is GAGVSQSPSNKVTEKGKDVELRCDPISGHTALYWYRQSLGQGLEFLIYFQGNSAPDKSGLPSDRFSAERTGGSVSTLTIQRTQQEDSAVYLCASSLASGLGYEQYFGPGTRLTVT.